These 31 T cell receptor beta chains came from one sample sequenced in a study of blood T cell repertoires in COVID-19. Assay: immunoSEQ multiplex PCR; the TCRdb copy retains only in-frame clones and omits some. The data hold over 100,000 clones, with more than 70% observed a single time. The sequencing input was peripheral blood. These receptors came from a man aged 45-65 years with acute or convalescent COVID-19.

The chain recombines TRBV2 with TRBJ2-2; the match to TRBD1 covers 9 bases. This CDR3 has 15 residues. Germline V CDR1 and CDR2: SNHLY, FYNNEI. Trimming removed 7 bases from V and 6 bases from J; junction bases left unmatched: 9. The CDR3 region is CASTRDRVVPGELFF. The CDR3 DNA sequence: TGTGCCAGCACTCGGGACAGGGTGGTCCCCGGGGAGCTGTTTTTT.

This sequence joins TRBV4-1 and TRBJ2-5; 10 bases agree with TRBD1. J was trimmed by 5 bases and V by 2 bases; bases with no gene match: 20. Germline values: CDR1 MGHRA, CDR2 YSYEKL. The CDR3 spans 20 residues. CDR3 sequence reads: CASSQIPGTGDGVQWETQYF. The CDR3 DNA reads as TGCGCCAGCAGCCAAATCCCCGGGACAGGGGATGGGGTACAGTGGGAGACCCAGTACTTC.

This sequence joins TRBV6-2 or TRBV6-3 and TRBJ1-3; D unclear. The CDR3 totals 14 residues. Germline V CDR1 and CDR2: MNHEY, SVGEGT. Between the trimmed V and J ends, which lost 6 bases and 0 bases, there was a span of 9 bases. This CDR3 reads CASSPGFSGNTIYF. The DNA of the CDR3 is TGTGCCAGCAGCCCCGGGTTCTCTGGAAACACCATATATTTT.

The gene calls are TRBV5-4 and TRBJ2-5; D is uncertain. This CDR3 spans 14 amino acids. Germline CDR1 reads SGHNT; CDR2 reads YYREEE (reference sequence). Deletions cut 4 bases from V and 3 bases from J, with 13 bases between. The CDR3 bases are TGTGCCAGCAGCCCCGCGGCTACCGAAGAGACCCAGTACTTC. Protein product: CASSPAATEETQYF. The full variable domain, with the rest looked up from reference TRBV5-4 and TRBJ2-5, is ETGVTQSPTHLIKTRGQQVTLRCSSQSGHNTVSWYQQALGQGPQFIFQYYREEENGRGNFPPRFSGLQFPNYSSELNVNALELDDSALYLCASSPAATEETQYFGPGTRLLVL.

V gene TRBV28 combines with J gene TRBJ1-2; the match to TRBD1 covers 8 bases. Germline V gives CDR1 MDHEN, CDR2 SYDVKM. The CDR3 spans 13 residues. The V segment lost 5 bases and the J segment 6 bases; nucleotides outside the gene matches: 5. This CDR3 reads CASSRTGNNGYTF. For the CDR3, the DNA is TGTGCCAGCAGTCGGACAGGGAATAATGGCTACACCTTC.

The chain recombines TRBV20-1 with TRBJ1-1; D gene uncertain. V shed 0 bases and J shed 4 bases, with 3 bases lying between them. This CDR3 has 11 amino acids. The germline V gene has CDR1 DFQATT and CDR2 SNEGSKA (reference sequence). CDR3 sequence (DNA): TGCAGTGCTAGAGACAGCACTGAAGCTTTCTTT. It specifies CSARDSTEAFF.

V gene TRBV18 combines with J gene TRBJ1-1, with a possible D match to TRBD1 (6 bases). Germline loops: CDR1 KGHSH, CDR2 LQKENI. The CDR3 has 21 residues. Deletions cut 2 bases from V and 3 bases from J, with 31 bases between. The CDR3 loop is CASSPSLQTGPPVAKDTEAFF. DNA of the CDR3: TGTGCCAGCTCACCAAGCCTACAAACAGGGCCGCCAGTAGCTAAGGACACTGAAGCTTTCTTT. Based on the CDR3 plus reference TRBV18 and TRBJ1-1, the full variable domain is NAGVMQNPRHLVRRRGQEARLRCSPMKGHSHVYWYRQLPEEGLKFMVYLQKENIIDESGMPKERFSAEFPKEGPSILRIQQVVRGDSAAYFCASSPSLQTGPPVAKDTEAFFGQGTRLTVV.

As concerns this clone: The junction departs from germline at one end; a sequencing error may be responsible. The chain links TRBV7-7 to TRBJ2-5; 12 nucleotides match TRBD2. Germline loops: CDR1 SSHAT, CDR2 FNYEAQ (reference sequence). The CDR3 covers 15 residues. The CDR3 coding sequence is TGTGCTAGCAGCTTAACTAGCGGGGGGAAAGAGACCCAGTACTTC. This encodes CASSLTSGGKETQYF.

This rearrangement joins TRBV7-8 to TRBJ1-2, with a possible D match to TRBD1 (5 bases). Per germline, CDR1 SGHVS and CDR2 FQNEAQ. Trimming took 2 bases from V and 4 from J, leaving 14 bases between them. The CDR3 is 15 amino acids. As DNA, the CDR3 is TGTGCCAGCAGCTTACGTCAGGGTGGGCTCTATGGCTACACCTTC. This translates into CASSLRQGGLYGYTF.

The chain links TRBV12-3 or TRBV12-4 to TRBJ2-7; tentatively, D is TRBD1 (5 bases). This CDR3 contains 12 residues. V was clipped by 4 bases and J by 3 bases, with 7 bases between them. CDR3 DNA: TGTGCCAGCAGTTCGGACAACTACGAGCAGTACTTC. Encoded protein: CASSSDNYEQYF.

The chain couples TRBV25-1 to TRBJ2-2; tentative D call: TRBD2 (7 bases). Between the trimmed V and J ends, which lost 5 bases and 4 bases, there was a span of 8 bases. This CDR3 is 13 amino acids long. CDR1 is MGHDK, CDR2 SYGVNS, per germline. The CDR3 DNA sequence: TGTGCCAGCAGTAGGGGGGGCACCGGGGAGCTGTTTTTT. This gives the protein CASSRGGTGELFF.

V is TRBV24-1 and J is TRBJ2-1; TRBD2 agrees at 9 bases. CDR3 size: 15 residues. Germline CDR1 KGHDR, CDR2 SFDVKD. V gave up 0 bases and J gave up 9 bases; unmatched junction bases: 5. The CDR3 DNA reads as TGTGCCACCAGTGATTTGATAGCGGGAGCGGGTGAGCAGTTCTTC. Its protein is CATSDLIAGAGEQFF.

CDR3 DNA: TGTGCCAGCAGTTACTCCTGGGACAGTCGATACGAGCAGTACTTC. Its translation is CASSYSWDSRYEQYF. The chain uses TRBV6-5 and TRBJ2-7, with 7 bases that match TRBD1. J lost 4 bases, V lost 0 bases, and 6 bases had no gene match. CDR1 is MNHEY, CDR2 SVGAGI, per germline. The CDR3 sequence is 15 residues long.

This clone was recorded a few times. This chain links TRBV7-2 with TRBJ2-1, with 8 positions matching TRBD2. V lost 0 bases to trimming and J lost 5 bases; unmatched junction nucleotides: 3. From germline, CDR1 is SGHTA and CDR2 FQGNSA. The CDR3 sequence is 15 residues long. This CDR3 is CASSLARTSHNEQFF. The CDR3 nucleotides read TGTGCCAGCAGCTTAGCGCGGACTAGCCACAATGAGCAGTTCTTC.

This clone was seen a few times. The chain combines TRBV6-5 with TRBJ1-2; unclear D gene. V dropped 6 bases and J dropped 7 bases, with 15 bases sitting between them. The CDR3 has 13 residues. Germline V gene sequence: CDR1 MNHEY, CDR2 SVGAGI. As DNA, the CDR3 is TGTGCCAGCAGGCCCCCTGGCACGGGTGGCTACACCTTC. It codes for CASRPPGTGGYTF.

The chain employs TRBV5-5 and TRBJ1-1; D unresolved. Trimming left V 4 bases short and J 6 bases short, with 13 bases between. Germline values: CDR1 SGHKS, CDR2 YYEKEE (reference sequence). The CDR3 contains 13 residues. This CDR3 reads CASSLLPRAEAFF. The CDR3 coding sequence is TGTGCCAGCAGCCTATTACCTCGGGCTGAAGCTTTCTTT.

The CDR3 region has the DNA TGCAGTGCTAGTGTCAGGCTGAACACTGAAGCTTTCTTT. It encodes CSASVRLNTEAFF. J is TRBJ1-1 and V is TRBV20-1; no reliable D call. The ends were cut back, 3 bases at V and 0 bases at J, with 8 bases in the middle. The CDR3 contains 13 residues. Germline lookup yields CDR1 DFQATT and CDR2 SNEGSKA (reference sequence).

This chain links TRBV28 with TRBJ1-2; D might be TRBD1 (6 bases). The CDR3 covers 14 residues. V was shortened by 6 bases and J by 8 bases, with 19 bases between the two germline ends. Germline V gene lookup returns CDR1 MDHEN and CDR2 SYDVKM. The CDR3 coding sequence is TGTGCCAGCAGCCTTCTACAGGGCTTTGAGGGCTACACCTTC. Encoded protein: CASSLLQGFEGYTF.

This chain uses TRBV7-2 with TRBJ2-1; D may be TRBD1 (5 bases). Germline loops: CDR1 SGHTA, CDR2 FQGNSA. The V end was cut by 1 base, the J end by 15 bases, with 16 bases between. The CDR3 is made up of 13 amino acids. The CDR3 bases are TGTGCCAGCAGCTTAGAGGGGCTTAGAGTCTGGTTCTTC. Translated: CASSLEGLRVWFF.

The gene calls are TRBV28 and TRBJ2-7; D might be TRBD1 (6 bases). V was clipped by 10 bases and J by 1 base, with 20 bases between them. Germline V gives CDR1 MDHEN, CDR2 SYDVKM. The CDR3 is 15 amino acids. The CDR3: CATSPPGTNSYEQYF. CDR3 DNA: TGTGCCACCTCCCCCCCAGGGACAAATTCCTACGAGCAGTACTTC. Using reference TRBV28 and TRBJ2-7 for the parts outside the CDR3, the full variable domain is DVKVTQSSRYLVKRTGEKVFLECVQDMDHENMFWYRQDPGLGLRLIYFSYDVKMKEKGDIPEGYSVSREKKERFSLILESASTNQTSMYLCATSPPGTNSYEQYFGPGTRLTVT.

The chain combines TRBV23-1 with TRBJ1-3; TRBD1 aligns across 8 bases. TRBV23-1 is an ORF, with its function uncertain. The CDR3 has 14 amino acids. V lost 5 bases to trimming and J lost 4 bases; unmatched junction nucleotides: 4. The CDR3 DNA reads as TGCGCCAGCAGTTCCAGGGGGCTCGGAAACACCATATATTTT. Its protein is CASSSRGLGNTIYF.

The chain carries TRBV3-1 (or the pseudogene TRBV3-2) and TRBJ1-1, with 9 bases identical to TRBD1. The germline V gene encodes CDR1 LGHDT and CDR2 YNNKEL (reference sequence). V dropped 4 bases and J dropped 13; count of bases not matched to a gene: 13. The CDR3 runs to 14 residues. The CDR3 nucleotides read TGTGCCAGCAGCCCAGTCCCGGGACAGGGCAAGGGTTTCTTT. Encoded protein: CASSPVPGQGKGFF.

This rearrangement joins TRBV6-1 to TRBJ1-2; the D gene is possibly TRBD1 (6 bases). Per germline, CDR1 MNHNS and CDR2 SASEGT. The V gene lost 0 bases and the J gene lost 3 bases, with 11 bases spanning the gap. This CDR3 contains 15 residues. The CDR3 protein is CASSEASGVDYGYTF. As DNA, the CDR3 is TGTGCCAGCAGTGAAGCGTCAGGGGTTGACTATGGCTACACCTTC.

Notes on this clone: Other nucleotide sequences from this sample produce the same CDR3. J is TRBJ1-5 and V is TRBV18; 7 bases align to TRBD1. V lost 3 bases and J lost 6; bases outside the gene matches: 2. Germline assignment: CDR1 KGHSH and CDR2 LQKENI. CDR3 length: 13 residues. In DNA form, the CDR3 reads TGTGCCAGCTCACCCGGGACAGCTCAGCCCCAGCATTTT. Translated: CASSPGTAQPQHF.

This sequence joins TRBV19 and TRBJ2-1, with a weak D call TRBD2 (6 bases). The germline V gene encodes CDR1 LNHDA and CDR2 SQIVND (reference sequence). Trimming cost V 1 base and J 4 bases, with 14 bases left between them. This CDR3 comprises 16 residues. CDR3 coding DNA: TGTGCCAGTAGTATAGGTTCCGGGGACTCGTACAATGAGCAGTTCTTC. The encoded protein is CASSIGSGDSYNEQFF.

V and J are TRBV5-1 and TRBJ2-7; no firm D call. Germline V gives CDR1 SGHRS, CDR2 YFSETQ. V was shortened by 7 bases and J by 3 bases, with 17 bases between the two germline ends. The CDR3 contains 14 residues. This chain's CDR3 is CASRRGRVLYEQYF. CDR3 nucleotide sequence: TGCGCCAGCCGGAGAGGTCGGGTGCTCTACGAGCAGTACTTC.

The rearrangement joins TRBV5-5 to TRBJ1-1, with D maybe TRBD1 (6 bases). The CDR3 length is 15 residues. The germline CDR1 and CDR2 sequences are SGHKS and YYEKEE (reference sequence). V was cut by 3 bases and J by 5 bases, with 17 bases left in between. CDR3: CASSYARAQGTEAFF. For the CDR3, the DNA is TGTGCCAGCAGCTATGCCCGGGCACAGGGAACTGAAGCTTTCTTT.

The chain couples TRBV20-1 to TRBJ1-2; D perhaps matches TRBD1 (6 bases). V was shortened by 3 bases and J by 3 bases, with 17 bases between the two germline ends. This CDR3 comprises 15 residues. Germline values: CDR1 DFQATT, CDR2 SNEGSKA (reference sequence). The chain's CDR3 is CSASLGQPLYYGYTF. CDR3 bases: TGCAGTGCTAGTCTAGGACAGCCGCTTTACTATGGCTACACCTTC.

The chain is built from TRBV7-9 and TRBJ2-7; 7 nucleotides agree with TRBD1. V gave up 2 bases and J gave up 2 bases; unmatched junction bases: 12. The CDR3 runs to 17 residues. From germline, CDR1 is SEHNR and CDR2 FQNEAQ (reference sequence). CDR3 region: CASSLLDVRDRTYEQYF. The CDR3 nucleotides read TGTGCCAGCAGCTTACTAGACGTCCGGGACAGAACCTACGAGCAGTACTTC.

The J gene is TRBJ1-2, the V gene TRBV29-1, with D tentatively TRBD1 (5 bases). This CDR3 has 16 residues. Germline CDR1 is SQVTM and CDR2 is ANQGSEA. The ends were cut back, 0 bases at V and 1 base at J, with 15 bases in the middle. DNA for the CDR3: TGCAGCGTTGAAGATTTCGGGACTGCTTTTAACTATGGCTACACCTTC. The encoded protein is CSVEDFGTAFNYGYTF.

To note about this clone: The junction does not match germline at one end; this may be a read error. This rearrangement joins TRBV30 to TRBJ1-1; TRBD1 is a possible D gene (5 bases). Looked up from germline, CDR1 is GTSNPN and CDR2 is SVGIG (reference sequence). The CDR3 totals 9 residues. Here the CDR3 DNA reads TGTGCCTGCCAACCCCAGGGCAATTTC. Its translation is CACQPQGNF.